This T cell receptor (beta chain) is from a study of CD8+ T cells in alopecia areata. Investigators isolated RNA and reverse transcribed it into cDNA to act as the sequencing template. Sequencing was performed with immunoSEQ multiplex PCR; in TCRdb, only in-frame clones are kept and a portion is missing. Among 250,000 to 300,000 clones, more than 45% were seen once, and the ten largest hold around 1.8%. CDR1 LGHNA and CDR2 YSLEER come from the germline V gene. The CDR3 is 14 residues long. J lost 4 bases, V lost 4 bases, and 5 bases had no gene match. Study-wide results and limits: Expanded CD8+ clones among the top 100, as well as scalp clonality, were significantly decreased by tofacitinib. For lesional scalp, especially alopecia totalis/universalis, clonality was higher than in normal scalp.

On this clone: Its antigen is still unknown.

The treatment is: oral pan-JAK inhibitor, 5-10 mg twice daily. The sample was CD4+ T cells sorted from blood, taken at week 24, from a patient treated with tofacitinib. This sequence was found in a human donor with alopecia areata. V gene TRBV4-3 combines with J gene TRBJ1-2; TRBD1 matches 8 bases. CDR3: CASSPWTGSYGYTF. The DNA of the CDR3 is TGCGCCAGCAGCCCATGGACAGGGTCCTATGGCTACACCTTC.